The subject of this entry is one TCR beta chain. Antigen specificity is unknown. V lost 7 bases and J lost 5, with 17 bases in between. The CDR3 is 14 amino acids. Germline lookup yields CDR1 SEHNR and CDR2 FQNEAQ (reference sequence). From 300 to 400 ng of RNA, a library with molecular barcoded alpha/delta and beta/gamma adaptors was made. A single record per CDR3 protein comes from TCRdb applying MiXCR to the reads. This table holds about 93,000 distinct CDR3 sequences, 20% to 25% found once. The record originates from a study of read filtering for tumor transcriptome and immune sequencing. Study-level findings and limits: Compared with RNA-seq, IR-seq gave much higher clonotype depth and reliability. Sorted CD138-negative bone marrow cells were not purified T cells.

The chain uses TRBV7-9 and TRBJ1-1; D remains unclear. The sequenced sample consisted of a population of CD138-negative cells sorted from bone marrow. The TCR comes from a donor over 35 with multiple myeloma. CDR3 DNA sequence: TGTGCCAGCACCCTGTCAGGAGTGGGGACTGAAGCTTTCTTT. It specifies CASTLSGVGTEAFF.